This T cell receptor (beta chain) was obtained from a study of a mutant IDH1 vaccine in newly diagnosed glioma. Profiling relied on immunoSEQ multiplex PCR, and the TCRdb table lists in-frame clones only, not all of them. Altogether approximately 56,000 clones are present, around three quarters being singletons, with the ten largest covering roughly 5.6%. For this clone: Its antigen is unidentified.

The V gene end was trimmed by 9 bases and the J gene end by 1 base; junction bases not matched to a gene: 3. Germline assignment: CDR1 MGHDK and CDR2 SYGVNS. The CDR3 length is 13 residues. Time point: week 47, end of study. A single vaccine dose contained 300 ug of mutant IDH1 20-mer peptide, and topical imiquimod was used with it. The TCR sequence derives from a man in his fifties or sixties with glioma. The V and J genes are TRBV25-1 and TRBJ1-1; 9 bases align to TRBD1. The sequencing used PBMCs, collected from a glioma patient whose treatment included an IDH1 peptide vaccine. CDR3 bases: TGTGCCAGACCGGACAGGGGGAACACTGAAGCTTTCTTT. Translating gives CARPDRGNTEAFF.